The clone carrying this T cell receptor beta chain occurred a few times. These data belong to a study of blood T cells in healthy people across ages. Then a second PCR, running about 6 to 11 cycles, was carried out with a sample-barcoded 5' primer and a J-beta primer mix. Researchers report that a template-switch adaptor with 12 random nucleotides tagged each cDNA molecule. TCRdb analysed the 5' RACE reads with MiXCR anew, one entry per CDR3 protein. The sample lists about 680,000 distinct CDR3 sequences, 45% to 50% occurring once. The CDR3 loop spans 15 amino acids. Germline loops: CDR1 SEHNR, CDR2 FQNEAQ (reference sequence). Trimming shortened V by 8 bases and J by 6 bases, and 21 bases separated the two germline ends.

This chain joins TRBV7-9 and TRBJ2-3; D not certain. Specimen: blood. The clonotype comes from a woman aged 55-69 years in good health. The CDR3 DNA reads as TGTGCCAGCCCATCTATAGCCGGAGATTGGGATACGCAGTATTTT. This gives the protein CASPSIAGDWDTQYF.